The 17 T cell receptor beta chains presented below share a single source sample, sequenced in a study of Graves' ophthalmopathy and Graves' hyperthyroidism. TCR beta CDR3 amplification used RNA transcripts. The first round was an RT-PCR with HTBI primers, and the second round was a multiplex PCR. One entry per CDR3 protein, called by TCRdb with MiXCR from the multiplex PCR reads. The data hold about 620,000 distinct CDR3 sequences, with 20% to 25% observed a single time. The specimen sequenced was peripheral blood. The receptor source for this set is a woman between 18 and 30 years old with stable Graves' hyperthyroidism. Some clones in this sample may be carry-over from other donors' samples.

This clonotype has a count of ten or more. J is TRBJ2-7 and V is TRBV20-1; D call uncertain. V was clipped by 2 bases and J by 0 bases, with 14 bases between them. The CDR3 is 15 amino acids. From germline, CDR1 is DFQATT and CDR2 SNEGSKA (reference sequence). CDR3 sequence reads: CSARWYGESSYEQYF. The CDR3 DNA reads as TGCAGTGCTAGATGGTATGGCGAAAGCTCCTACGAGCAGTACTTC.

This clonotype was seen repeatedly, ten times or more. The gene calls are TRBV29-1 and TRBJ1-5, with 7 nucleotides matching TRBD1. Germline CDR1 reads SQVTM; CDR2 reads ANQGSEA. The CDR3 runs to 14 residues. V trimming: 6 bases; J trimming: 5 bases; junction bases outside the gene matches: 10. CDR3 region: CSVSVTGKDQPQHF. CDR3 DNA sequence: TGCAGCGTGTCTGTGACAGGGAAAGATCAGCCCCAGCATTTT.

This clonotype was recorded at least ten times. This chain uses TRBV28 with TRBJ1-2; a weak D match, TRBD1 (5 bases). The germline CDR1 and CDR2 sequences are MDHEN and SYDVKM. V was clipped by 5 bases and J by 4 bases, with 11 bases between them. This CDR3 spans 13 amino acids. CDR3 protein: CASSTPGSYGYTF. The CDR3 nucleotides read TGTGCCAGCAGTACCCCAGGGTCCTATGGCTACACCTTC.

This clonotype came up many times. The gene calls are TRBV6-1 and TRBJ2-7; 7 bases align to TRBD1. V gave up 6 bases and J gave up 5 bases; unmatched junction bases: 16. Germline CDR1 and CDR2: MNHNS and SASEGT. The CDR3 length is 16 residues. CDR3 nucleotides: TGTGCCAGCAGAGGACAGGTGGGGGTTGGAGATCACGAGCAGTACTTC. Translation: CASRGQVGVGDHEQYF.

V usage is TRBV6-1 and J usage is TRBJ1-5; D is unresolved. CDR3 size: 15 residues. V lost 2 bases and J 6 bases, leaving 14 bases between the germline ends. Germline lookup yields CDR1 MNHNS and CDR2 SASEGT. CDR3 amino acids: CASSEWGNTVQPQHF. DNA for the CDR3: TGTGCCAGCAGTGAATGGGGAAATACGGTTCAGCCCCAGCATTTT.

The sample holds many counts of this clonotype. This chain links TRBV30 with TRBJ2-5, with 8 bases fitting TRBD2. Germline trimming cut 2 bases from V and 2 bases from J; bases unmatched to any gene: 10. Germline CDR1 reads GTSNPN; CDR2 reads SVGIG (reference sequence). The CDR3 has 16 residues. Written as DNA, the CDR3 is TGTGCCTGGAGTTTTATAAGCGGGGGCCGTCAAGAGACCCAGTACTTC. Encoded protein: CAWSFISGGRQETQYF.

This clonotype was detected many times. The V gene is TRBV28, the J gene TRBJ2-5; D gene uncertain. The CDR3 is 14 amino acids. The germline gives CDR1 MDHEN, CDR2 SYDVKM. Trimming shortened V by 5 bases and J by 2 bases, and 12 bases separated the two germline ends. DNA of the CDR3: TGTGCCAGCAGTCTAAGCTGGGCGCAAGAGACCCAGTACTTC. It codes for CASSLSWAQETQYF.

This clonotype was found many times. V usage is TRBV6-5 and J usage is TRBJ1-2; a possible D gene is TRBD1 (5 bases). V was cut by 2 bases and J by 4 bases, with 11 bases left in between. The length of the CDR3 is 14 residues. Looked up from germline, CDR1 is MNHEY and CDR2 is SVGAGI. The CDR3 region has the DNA TGTGCCAGCAGTTACGGCGTCGGGGGCTATGGCTACACCTTC. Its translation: CASSYGVGGYGYTF.

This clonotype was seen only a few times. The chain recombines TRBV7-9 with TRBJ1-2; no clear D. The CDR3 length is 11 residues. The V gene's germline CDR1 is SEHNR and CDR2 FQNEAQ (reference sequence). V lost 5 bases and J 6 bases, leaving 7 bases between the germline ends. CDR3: CASSILHGYTF. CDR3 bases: TGTGCCAGCAGCATTTTACATGGCTACACCTTC.

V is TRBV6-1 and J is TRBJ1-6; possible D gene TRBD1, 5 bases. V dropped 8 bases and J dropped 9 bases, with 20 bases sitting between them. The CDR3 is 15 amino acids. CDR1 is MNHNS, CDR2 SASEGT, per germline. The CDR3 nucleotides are TGTGCCAGCTCGGAAGCAGGGCTCTCGGGTTCACCCCTCCACTTT. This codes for CASSEAGLSGSPLHF.

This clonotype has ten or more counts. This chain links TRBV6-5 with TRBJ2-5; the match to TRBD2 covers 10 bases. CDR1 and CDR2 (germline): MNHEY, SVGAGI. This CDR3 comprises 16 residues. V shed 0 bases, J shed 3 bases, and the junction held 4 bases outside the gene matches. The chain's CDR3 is CASSYSPSGRKETQYF. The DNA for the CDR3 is TGTGCCAGCAGTTACTCGCCTAGCGGGAGAAAAGAGACCCAGTACTTC.

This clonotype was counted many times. The CDR3 DNA reads as TGTGCCAGCAGTTACCAGGGGGCCAAAAACATTCAGTACTTC. Its translation is CASSYQGAKNIQYF. This chain joins TRBV6-2 or TRBV6-3 and TRBJ2-4, with a weak D call TRBD1 (6 bases). The CDR3 loop spans 14 amino acids. V gave up 2 bases and J gave up 1 base, with 6 bases separating them. Germline-derived CDR1 and CDR2 are MNHEY and SVGEGT.

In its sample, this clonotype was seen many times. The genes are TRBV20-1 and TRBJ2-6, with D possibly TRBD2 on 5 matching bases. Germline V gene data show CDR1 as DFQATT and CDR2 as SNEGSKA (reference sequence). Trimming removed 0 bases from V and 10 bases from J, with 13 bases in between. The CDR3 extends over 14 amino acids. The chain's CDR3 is CSARDDETTNVLTF. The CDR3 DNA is TGCAGTGCTAGAGATGATGAGACTACAAACGTCCTGACTTTC.

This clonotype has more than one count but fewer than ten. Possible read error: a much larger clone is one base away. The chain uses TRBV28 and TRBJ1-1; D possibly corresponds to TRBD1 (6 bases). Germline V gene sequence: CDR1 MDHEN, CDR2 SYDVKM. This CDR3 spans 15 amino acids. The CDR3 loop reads CASSRPGVGVGEACF. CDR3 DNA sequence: TGTGCCAGCAGCCGACCAGGGGTGGGCGTCGGTGAAGCTTGCTTT.

Written as DNA, the CDR3 is TGTGCCAGCAGCCCCTTCCTCCCTAAGAACTATGGCTACACCTTC. As protein: CASSPFLPKNYGYTF. The rearrangement joins TRBV6-2 or TRBV6-3 to TRBJ1-2; the D is unclear. The V end lost 6 bases, the J end lost 2 bases, and 16 bases lay between the germline ends. CDR3 length: 15 amino acids. Germline-derived CDR1 and CDR2 are MNHEY and SVGEGT.

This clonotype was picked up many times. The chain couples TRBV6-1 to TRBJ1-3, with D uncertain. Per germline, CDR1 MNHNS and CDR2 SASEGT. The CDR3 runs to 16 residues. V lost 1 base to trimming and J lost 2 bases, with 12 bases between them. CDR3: CASSEGIFLAGNTIYF. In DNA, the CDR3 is TGTGCCAGCAGTGAAGGAATATTTCTGGCTGGAAACACCATATATTTT.

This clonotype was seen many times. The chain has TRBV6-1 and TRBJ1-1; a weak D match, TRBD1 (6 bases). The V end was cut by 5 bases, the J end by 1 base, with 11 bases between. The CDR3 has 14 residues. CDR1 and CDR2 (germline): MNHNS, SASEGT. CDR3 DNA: TGTGCCAGCAGTCGGGACAACTCGAACACTGAAGCTTTCTTT. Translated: CASSRDNSNTEAFF.